Presented here are 10 T cell receptor beta chains from one specimen sequenced in a study of human T cells and chemical hapten exposure. MiXCR was run by TCRdb on the RACE reads, yielding one entry per CDR3 protein. The sample lists more than 110,000 distinct CDR3 sequences; approximately 12% were seen once. Sample time point: patch test 2, 6 weeks after DPC sensitization. The treatment: therapeutic diphenylcyclopropenone sensitization with weekly scalp DPC. The input for sequencing was whole blood, taken in connection with sensitization to the hapten diphenylcyclopropenone (DPC). The receptors shown here come from a woman aged 45 to 65 with alopecia areata. Some clones in this sample may be carry-over from other donors' samples.

This clonotype was recorded many times. The chain couples TRBV19 to TRBJ2-7; the match to TRBD2 covers 12 bases. The CDR3 is 15 residues long. V gave up 4 bases and J gave up 6 bases; unmatched junction bases: 7. CDR1 is LNHDA, CDR2 SQIVND, per germline (reference sequence). CDR3 loop: CASSRTSGIPTEQYF. CDR3 sequence (DNA): TGTGCCAGTAGTAGGACTAGCGGGATTCCTACCGAGCAGTACTTC.

The chain joins TRBV11-2 to TRBJ2-3; D possibly corresponds to TRBD1 (5 bases). Trimming removed 5 bases from V and 4 bases from J, with 22 bases in between. CDR1 and CDR2 (germline): SGHAT, FQNNGV. CDR3 length: 17 residues. The CDR3 nucleotides read TGTGCCAGCAGCCAAGATAGTCTAAGGGGCGTTTCAGATACGCAGTATTTT. Amino acid sequence: CASSQDSLRGVSDTQYF.

This clonotype was observed many times. This chain uses TRBV3-1 with TRBJ2-1; D gene unclear. V dropped 1 base and J dropped 5 bases, with 9 bases sitting between them. The CDR3 sequence is 14 residues long. Germline CDR1 and CDR2: LGHDT and YNNKEL (reference sequence). The CDR3 DNA reads as TGTGCCAGCAGCCAAGGTACACGACACAATGAGCAGTTCTTC. Translated: CASSQGTRHNEQFF.

This clonotype occurred many times. The chain carries TRBV2 and TRBJ1-4; 9 positions match TRBD1. Germline-derived CDR1 and CDR2 are SNHLY and FYNNEI. J lost 4 bases, V lost 6 bases, and 3 bases had no gene match. The CDR3 length is 14 residues. CDR3 sequence: CASSRTGVNEKLFF. CDR3 DNA: TGTGCCAGCAGCAGGACAGGGGTTAATGAAAAACTGTTTTTT.

This clonotype has only a few counts. V is TRBV12-3 or TRBV12-4 and J is TRBJ2-2; no clear D. The CDR3 extends over 12 amino acids. The germline V and J ends were trimmed by 2 bases and 7 bases, with 5 bases remaining between them. The CDR3 DNA sequence: TGTGCCAGCAGTTTATCTCTCGGGGAGCTGTTTTTT. It yields the protein CASSLSLGELFF.

The rearrangement uses TRBV29-1 and TRBJ1-1; D not resolved. Trimming took 2 bases from V and 3 from J, leaving 4 bases between them. The CDR3 is made up of 11 amino acids. Germline CDR1 and CDR2: SQVTM and ANQGSEA. CDR3 region: CSVETHTEAFF. In DNA, the CDR3 is TGCAGCGTTGAAACCCACACTGAAGCTTTCTTT.

Ten or more counts support this clonotype. The gene calls are TRBV6-6 and TRBJ2-2; D tentatively fits TRBD1 or TRBD2 (5 bases each). V dropped 6 bases and J dropped 7 bases, with 15 bases sitting between them. CDR1 is MNHNY, CDR2 SVGAGI, per germline (reference sequence). The CDR3 runs to 14 residues. This CDR3 reads CASRPLGGGGELFF. The DNA of the CDR3 is TGTGCCAGCAGACCGCTTGGGGGTGGCGGGGAGCTGTTTTTT.

Ten or more counts support this clonotype. J is TRBJ1-5 and V is TRBV11-2, with 9 nucleotides matching TRBD1. The V segment lost 5 bases and the J segment 7 bases; nucleotides outside the gene matches: 6. CDR3 length: 14 amino acids. The germline CDR1 and CDR2 sequences are SGHAT and FQNNGV. In nucleotides, the CDR3 is TGTGCCAGCAGCCGGGACAGGGAAAGCCAGCCCCAGCATTTT. It yields the protein CASSRDRESQPQHF. Supplemented by reference TRBV11-2 and TRBJ1-5, the full variable domain reads EAGVAQSPRYKIIEKRQSVAFWCNPISGHATLYWYQQILGQGPKLLIQFQNNGVVDDSQLPKDRFSAERLKGVDSTLKIQPAKLEDSAVYLCASSRDRESQPQHFGDGTRLSIL.

The genes are TRBV7-2 and TRBJ2-5; no clear D. Germline V gene sequence: CDR1 SGHTA, CDR2 FQGNSA. Trimming shortened V by 3 bases and J by 0 bases, and 5 bases separated the two germline ends. The CDR3 has 13 amino acids. The CDR3 spells CASSFSYQETQYF. CDR3 coding DNA: TGTGCCAGCAGCTTTTCATACCAAGAGACCCAGTACTTC.

This clonotype has only a few counts. The chain links TRBV4-3 to TRBJ2-7, with D possibly called TRBD1 or TRBD2 (6 bases each). The V end was cut by 0 bases, the J end by 0 bases, with 15 bases between. The CDR3 totals 17 residues. In germline, CDR1 is LGHNA, CDR2 YSLEER. This CDR3 is CASSQDWGAQGSYEQYF. The CDR3, as DNA: TGCGCCAGCAGCCAAGATTGGGGGGCGCAAGGCTCCTACGAGCAGTACTTC.